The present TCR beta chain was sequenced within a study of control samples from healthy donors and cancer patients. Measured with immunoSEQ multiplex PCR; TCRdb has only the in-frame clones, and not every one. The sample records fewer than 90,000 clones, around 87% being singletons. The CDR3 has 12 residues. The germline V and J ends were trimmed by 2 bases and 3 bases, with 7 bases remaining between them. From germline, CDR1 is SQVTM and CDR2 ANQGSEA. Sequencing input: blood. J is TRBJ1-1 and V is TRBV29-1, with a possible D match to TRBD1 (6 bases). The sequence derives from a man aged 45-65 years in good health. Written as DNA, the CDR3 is TGCAGCGTTGAAAGGGGGGACACTGAAGCTTTCTTT. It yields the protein CSVERGDTEAFF.